The clone carrying this TCR beta chain occurred many times. This sample was taken from a study of regulatory T cells in long-lasting Graves disease. About the study: Newly diagnosed Graves' patients took antithyroid drugs under 3 months.

The J segment lost 2 bases and the V segment lost 3 bases, leaving 3 bases of the junction unmatched. The germline CDR1 and CDR2 sequences are GTSNPN and SVGIG (reference sequence). The CDR3 runs to 13 residues. According to the study, TCR beta libraries were built with iRepertoire HTBI primers and CDR3-region Arm-PCR. TCRdb redid the calling of the multiplex PCR reads with MiXCR, one entry per CDR3 protein. The data hold roughly 610,000 distinct CDR3 sequences, with roughly a sixth observed a single time. The time point here: newly diagnosed GD, antithyroid drugs for less than 3 months. Construction of the TCR library relied on RNA isolated from PBMCs. These records were also assigned to another study, of T cells in Graves' hyperthyroidism and ophthalmopathy.

The sample in question was peripheral blood mononuclear cells (PBMCs), obtained at new diagnosis, from a patient treated with antithyroid drugs. The receptor was isolated from a man between 18 and 29 years old with Graves disease. This sequence joins TRBV30 and TRBJ2-7; 8 bases are a match to TRBD2. The CDR3 region is CAWRGLGAYEQYF. DNA for the CDR3: TGTGCCTGGAGGGGACTAGGTGCCTACGAGCAGTACTTC.